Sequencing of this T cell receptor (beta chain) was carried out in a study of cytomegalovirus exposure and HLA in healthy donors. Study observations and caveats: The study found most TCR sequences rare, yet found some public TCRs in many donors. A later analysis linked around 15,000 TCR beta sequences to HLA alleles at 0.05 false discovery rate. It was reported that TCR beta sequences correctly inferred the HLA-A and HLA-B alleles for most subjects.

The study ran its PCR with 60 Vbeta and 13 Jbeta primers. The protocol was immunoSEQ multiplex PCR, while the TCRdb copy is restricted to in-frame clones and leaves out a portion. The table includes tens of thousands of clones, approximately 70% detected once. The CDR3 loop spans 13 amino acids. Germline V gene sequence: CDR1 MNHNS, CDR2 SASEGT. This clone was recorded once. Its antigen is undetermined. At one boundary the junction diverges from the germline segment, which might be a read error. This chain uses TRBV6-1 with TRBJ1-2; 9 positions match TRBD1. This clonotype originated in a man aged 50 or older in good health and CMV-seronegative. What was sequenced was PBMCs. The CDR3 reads CASTFGDRVLLVF. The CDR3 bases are TGTGCCAGCACCTTTGGGGACAGGGTCCTTTTAGTATTC.